The T cell receptor (beta chain) described here comes from a study of CD4 T cells in relation to SARS-CoV-2 and coronaviruses. Overall study: TCR beta CDR3s were sequenced after roughly nine-day antigen culture of PBMCs. No peptide or an HIV-1 Nef peptide pool served as negative control.

The V segment lost 7 bases and the J segment 0 bases; nucleotides outside the gene matches: 7. The CDR3 is 16 amino acids. Germline assignment: CDR1 SNHLY and CDR2 FYNNEI. CD4+ T cells from unexposed donors were obtained before the COVID-19 pandemic (2011-2018). Isolation of CD4+ T cells took place after about eleven days in culture. Unexposed-donor CD4+ T cells were probed with SARS-CoV-2 S/N and four cold-coronavirus spikes, cells permitting. TCRdb's copy holds only in-frame clones and misses some; the assay was immunoSEQ multiplex PCR. The table lists tens of thousands of clones, about 70% of them singletons, with 18% in the top ten. A note on this clone: Its antigen is undetermined.

The chain uses TRBV2 and TRBJ2-5; the match to TRBD2 covers 11 bases. The sequence was obtained from a human donor in good health. Sequenced input: CD4+ T cells from PBMCs, cultured in vitro. CDR3 region: CASTMTSGKYQETQYF. In DNA form, the CDR3 reads TGTGCCAGCACTATGACTAGCGGGAAATACCAAGAGACCCAGTACTTC.